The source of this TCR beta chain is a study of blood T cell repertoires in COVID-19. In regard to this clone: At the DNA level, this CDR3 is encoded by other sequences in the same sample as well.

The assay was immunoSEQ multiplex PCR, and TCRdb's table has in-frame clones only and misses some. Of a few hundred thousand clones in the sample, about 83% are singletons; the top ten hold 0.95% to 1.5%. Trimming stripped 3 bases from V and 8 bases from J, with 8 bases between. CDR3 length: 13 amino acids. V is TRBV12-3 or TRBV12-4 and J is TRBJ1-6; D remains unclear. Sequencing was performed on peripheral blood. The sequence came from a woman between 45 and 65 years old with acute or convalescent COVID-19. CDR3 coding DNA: TGTGCCAGCAGTTTGCAGGTAGATTCACCCCTCCACTTT. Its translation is CASSLQVDSPLHF.